A selection of T cell receptor beta chains follows, all from one sample in a study of cytomegalovirus exposure and HLA in healthy donors. Using immunoSEQ multiplex PCR, the repertoire was profiled, and TCRdb retains in-frame clones only, with some absent. The sample lists nearly 110,000 clones, about three quarters occurring once. The sequencing sample was made of PBMCs. Receptors originate from a young man in good health and CMV-seronegative. CDR3s include the opening cysteine and the closing phenylalanine or tryptophan. Fields, in order: clone size, D gene, V gene, J gene, CDR3 DNA, CDR3 protein. D genes are given only for firm matches. Size is stated for part of the rows, as once, few or many counts, or as a class when the clone is expanded.

>NA|TRBD1|TRBV28|TRBJ1-5
TGTGCCAGCAGTTTAGAAACAGGGGTAAGACAGCCCCAGCATTTT
CASSLETGVRQPQHF
>NA|NA|TRBV5-1|TRBJ2-5
TGCGCCAGCAGCTTGGCCGGCCGCTACGGGCAGTACTTC
CASSLAGRYGQYF
>NA|NA|TRBV4-1|TRBJ2-5
TGCGCCAGCAGCCAAGGGTATGAGCGGGTCACCGAGACCCAGTACTTC
CASSQGYERVTETQYF
>few|NA|TRBV19|TRBJ1-1
TGTGCCAGTAGTATAGGTGCGGTGGACACTGAAGCTTTCTTT
CASSIGAVDTEAFF
>NA|NA|TRBV30|TRBJ1-3
TGTGCCTGGAAGCGGGGGCCTGGAAACACCATATATTTT
CAWKRGPGNTIYF
>NA|NA|TRBV5-8|TRBJ1-1
TGTGCCAGCAGGTGCGAAGAGGGAAACATAAGGGATTGCACTGAAGCTTTCTTT
CASRCEEGNIRDCTEAFF
>NA|NA|TRBV15|TRBJ2-1
TGTGCCACCAGCACCCCGGGCAATGAGCAGTTCTTC
CATSTPGNEQFF
>NA|NA|TRBV2|TRBJ1-3
TGTGCCAGCAGCGCGGACAGTGGAAACACCATATATTTT
CASSADSGNTIYF
>NA|TRBD1|TRBV6-5|TRBJ2-5
TGTGCCAGCAGAACAGGGGGCACAGAGACCCAGTACTTC
CASRTGGTETQYF
>NA|NA|TRBV6-1|TRBJ1-2
TGTGCCAGCAGTGTTCGACAGTTCAACTACACCTTC
CASSVRQFNYTF
>NA|NA|TRBV9|TRBJ2-7
TGTGCCAGCAGCGCCCACGGGAACTCCTACGAGCAGTACTTC
CASSAHGNSYEQYF
>few|NA|TRBV2|TRBJ2-7
TGTGCCAGCGGTCGGTCCTACGAGCAGTACTTC
CASGRSYEQYF
>NA|NA|TRBV9|TRBJ2-3
TGTGCCAGCAGCGTAGAAAGCGGAAGCACAGATACGCAGTATTTT
CASSVESGSTDTQYF
>NA|NA|TRBV2|TRBJ1-1
TGTGCCAGCAGTCGAGAGAGGGGACTTCGTGAAGCTTTCTTT
CASSRERGLREAFF
>few|TRBD1|TRBV6-1|TRBJ2-7
TGTGCCGACCGGGACAGGGCGTTTGACGAGCAGTACTTC
CADRDRAFDEQYF
>NA|NA|TRBV19|TRBJ1-1
TGTGCCAGTAGTATAGGAGGGGGGGGGAACACTGAAGCTTTCTTT
CASSIGGGGNTEAFF
>few|NA|TRBV5-1|TRBJ2-1
TGCGCCAGCAGCTTGGATGCGTCCTACAATGAGCAGTTCTTC
CASSLDASYNEQFF
>few|TRBD2|TRBV5-4|TRBJ2-3
TGCGCCAGCAGCCAAGACGGGAGCGGGGTAAGCACAGATACGCAGTATTTT
CASSQDGSGVSTDTQYF
>few|TRBD1|TRBV6-1|TRBJ1-5
TGTGCCAGCAGTGCCCTGACAGGGAAATTCGGTCAGCCCCAGCATTTT
CASSALTGKFGQPQHF
>NA|TRBD2|TRBV5-4|TRBJ2-1
TGTGCCAGCAGCTTGGCGGGGGGGAGGTACAATGAGCAGTTCTTC
CASSLAGGRYNEQFF
>NA|TRBD2|TRBV7-7|TRBJ2-2
TGTGCCAGCAGCCCCTCCTCCGGACTAGCGGGCGGGGAGCTGTTTTTT
CASSPSSGLAGGELFF
>NA|TRBD1|TRBV5-1|TRBJ1-2
TGCGCCAGCAGCTACCGGGACAGGGAGGGCTACACCTTC
CASSYRDREGYTF
>NA|TRBD1|TRBV2|TRBJ1-5
TGTGCCAGCATGGGTGTAGGGGGCGCCTCTGGCAATCAGCCCCAGCATTTT
CASMGVGGASGNQPQHF
>few|TRBD2|TRBV5-5|TRBJ2-5
TGTGCCAGCAGCTTGGCGCAGGTTATACTAGCGGGGGCAACCCAAGAGACCCAGTACTTC
CASSLAQVILAGATQETQYF
>once|NA|TRBV20-1|TRBJ2-1
TGCATCCCTACACAGGGAAATGAGCAGTTCTTC
CIPTQGNEQFF
>NA|TRBD1|TRBV12-5|TRBJ1-1
TGTGCTAGTGGTTTGGATCCGGGGACAGTTAACACTGAAGCTTTCTTT
CASGLDPGTVNTEAFF
>NA|TRBD1|TRBV7-2|TRBJ2-2
TGTGCCAGCAGCCCTGGGGACAGGGGGCGATACACCGGGGAGCTGTTTTTT
CASSPGDRGRYTGELFF
>NA|TRBD2|TRBV29-1|TRBJ2-1
TGCAGCTGTAGCGGGAGAGCCTCCTACAATGAGCAGTTCTTC
CSCSGRASYNEQFF
>NA|TRBD2|TRBV7-2|TRBJ2-3
TGTGCCAGCAGTTATGACGGGACTAACACAGATACGCAGTATTTT
CASSYDGTNTDTQYF
>NA|TRBD2|TRBV2|TRBJ2-5
TGTGCCAGCAGCGGACTAGCGGGGGCCTCCCAAGAGACCCAGTACTTC
CASSGLAGASQETQYF
>NA|TRBD1|TRBV9|TRBJ2-7
TGTGCCAGCAGTGAGACAGGGCCCTCCTACGAGCAGTACTTC
CASSETGPSYEQYF
>NA|NA|TRBV9|TRBJ1-6
TGTGCCAGCAGCGTAGGTGTATATAATTCACCCCTCCACTTT
CASSVGVYNSPLHF
>NA|TRBD1|TRBV6-1|TRBJ1-1
TGTGCCACCCCGGACAGGGCCTTGAACACTGAAGCTTTCTTT
CATPDRALNTEAFF
>NA|TRBD2|TRBV28|TRBJ2-3
TGTGCCAGCAGTCTACGAAGCGGGGGGGTTGCTACGCAGTATTTT
CASSLRSGGVATQYF
>NA|TRBD2|TRBV27|TRBJ2-7
TGTGCCAGCAGCCCGGGACTAGTCAGGGACGAGCAGTACTTC
CASSPGLVRDEQYF
>NA|TRBD2|TRBV27|TRBJ2-3
TGTGCCAGCAGTTTATCGCGGGGGACTAGCGGGGTCCTTGCGGATACGCAGTATTTT
CASSLSRGTSGVLADTQYF
>NA|TRBD2|TRBV19|TRBJ2-2
TGTGCCAGTAGTACGGGACTAGACACCGGGGAGCTGTTTTTT
CASSTGLDTGELFF
>NA|NA|TRBV28|TRBJ1-2
TGTGCCAGCAGTTCCCCGGGAGCTAAAGTTGATGGCTACACCTTC
CASSSPGAKVDGYTF
>few|NA|TRBV28|TRBJ1-2
TGTGCCAGCAGTTTATGGAACGAGGGCAGCCCTACTAACTATGGCTACACCTTC
CASSLWNEGSPTNYGYTF
>once|NA|TRBV14|TRBJ1-1
TGTGCCAGCAGCCCAGATGGAAGGGGCGCGAACACTGAAGCTTTCTTT
CASSPDGRGANTEAFF
>NA|TRBD2|TRBV2|TRBJ2-1
TGTGCCAGCGGGGCCCTTGGCGGGAGAAATGAGCAGTTCTTC
CASGALGGRNEQFF
>NA|NA|TRBV11-3|TRBJ2-3
TGTGCCAGCAGCTCTACCCCAAGCACAGATACGCAGTATTTT
CASSSTPSTDTQYF
>NA|NA|TRBV6-1|TRBJ2-3
TGTGCCAGCAGTGAAGACCGGGCGGGAGATACGCAGTATTTT
CASSEDRAGDTQYF
>NA|TRBD1|TRBV27|TRBJ2-7
TGTGCCAGCAGTTTATCGGGACAGGGAGGCTACGAGCAGTACTTC
CASSLSGQGGYEQYF
>NA|NA|TRBV7-8|TRBJ2-2
TGTGCCAGCAGCCCGCATACCGGGACAACGAACACCGGGGAGCTGTTTTTT
CASSPHTGTTNTGELFF
>NA|NA|TRBV19|TRBJ2-6
TGTGCCAGTAGTATCAACAGGCAGGCTGGGGCCAACGTCCTGACTTTC
CASSINRQAGANVLTF
>NA|TRBD2|TRBV2|TRBJ2-2
TGTGCCAGCCTCGGGGGACTAGCGGTTACCGGGGAGCTGTTTTTT
CASLGGLAVTGELFF
>few|TRBD2|TRBV27|TRBJ2-1
TGTGCCAGCAGTTTCGGTAGCGGGGGGGCCGGGGTGCAGTTCTTC
CASSFGSGGAGVQFF